The subject of this entry is one T cell receptor beta chain. Its antigen is unknown. Cells designated naive CD8 were CD45RO-negative and were positively selected for CCR7, with terminally differentiated effector memory CD45RA+ cells excluded. The data originate from a study of shared clonotypes between healthy human individuals. The method was immunoSEQ multiplex PCR; TCRdb's version includes in-frame clones alone and lacks a portion of them. The top ten clones hold 1% to 1.3% of a sample with millions of clones, about 95% of them seen once. From germline, CDR1 is MGHRA and CDR2 YSYEKL. J lost 0 bases, V lost 4 bases, and 5 bases had no gene match. The CDR3 has 15 residues. Study observations and caveats: With a handful of donors compared, approximately 5% of naive CD4 clonotypes were shared. Expectations were that clonotype sharing among donors would be affected by sequencing depth.

This TCR derives from a man younger than 30 in good health. The sample was naive CD8+ T cells sorted from blood. The rearrangement links TRBV4-1 to TRBJ2-7, with 8 bases aligning to TRBD1. The CDR3 sequence is CASSPAGTGSYEQYF. CDR3 nucleotide sequence: TGCGCCAGCAGCCCAGCCGGGACAGGCTCCTACGAGCAGTACTTC.